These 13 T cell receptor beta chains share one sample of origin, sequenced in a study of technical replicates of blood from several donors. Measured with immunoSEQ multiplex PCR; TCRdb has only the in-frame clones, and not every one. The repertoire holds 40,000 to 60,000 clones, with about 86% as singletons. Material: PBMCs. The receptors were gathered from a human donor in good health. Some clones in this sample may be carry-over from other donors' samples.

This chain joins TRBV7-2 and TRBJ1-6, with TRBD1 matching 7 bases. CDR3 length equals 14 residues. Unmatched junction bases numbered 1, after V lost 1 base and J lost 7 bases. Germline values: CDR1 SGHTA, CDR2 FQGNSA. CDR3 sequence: CASSLVGGNSPLHF. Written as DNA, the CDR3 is TGTGCCAGCAGCTTAGTAGGGGGCAATTCACCCCTCCACTTT. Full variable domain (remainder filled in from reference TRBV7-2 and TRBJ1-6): GAGVSQSPSNKVTEKGKDVELRCDPISGHTALYWYRQSLGQGLEFLIYFQGNSAPDKSGLPSDRFSAERTGGSVSTLTIQRTQQEDSAVYLCASSLVGGNSPLHFGNGTRLTVT.

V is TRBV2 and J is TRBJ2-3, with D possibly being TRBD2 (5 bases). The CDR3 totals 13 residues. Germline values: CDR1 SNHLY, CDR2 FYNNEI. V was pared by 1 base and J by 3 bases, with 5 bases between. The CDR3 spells CASSEGETDTQYF. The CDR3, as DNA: TGTGCCAGCAGTGAAGGGGAGACAGATACGCAGTATTTT.

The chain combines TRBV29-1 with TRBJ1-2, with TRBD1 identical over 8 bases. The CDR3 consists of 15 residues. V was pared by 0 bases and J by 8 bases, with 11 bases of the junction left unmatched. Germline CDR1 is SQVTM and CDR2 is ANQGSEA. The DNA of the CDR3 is TGCAGCGTTGAAGATATGGGCAGGGGGCCGGGGGGCTACACCTTC. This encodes CSVEDMGRGPGGYTF. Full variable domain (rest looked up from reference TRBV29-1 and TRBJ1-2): SAVISQKPSRDICQRGTSLTIQCQVDSQVTMMFWYRQQPGQSLTLIATANQGSEATYESGFVIDKFPISRPNLTFSTLTVSNMSPEDSSIYLCSVEDMGRGPGGYTFGSGTRLTVV.

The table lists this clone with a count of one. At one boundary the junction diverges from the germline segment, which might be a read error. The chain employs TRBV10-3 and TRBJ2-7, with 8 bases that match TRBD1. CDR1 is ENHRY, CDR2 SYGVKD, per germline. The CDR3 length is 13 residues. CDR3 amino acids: CAITEDRAYEQYF. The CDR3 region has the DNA TGTGCCATCACTGAGGACAGGGCCTACGAGCAGTACTTC.

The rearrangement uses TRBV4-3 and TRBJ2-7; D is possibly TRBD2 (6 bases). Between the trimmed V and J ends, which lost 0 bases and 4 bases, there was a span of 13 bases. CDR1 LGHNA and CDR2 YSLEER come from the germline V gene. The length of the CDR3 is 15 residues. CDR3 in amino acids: CASSQEAFGGYEQYF. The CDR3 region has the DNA TGCGCCAGCAGCCAAGAAGCTTTCGGAGGGTACGAGCAGTACTTC.

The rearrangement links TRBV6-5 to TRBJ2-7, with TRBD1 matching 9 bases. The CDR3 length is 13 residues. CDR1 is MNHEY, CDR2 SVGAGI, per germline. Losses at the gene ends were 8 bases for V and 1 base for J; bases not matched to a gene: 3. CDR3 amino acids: CASLGTGSYEQYF. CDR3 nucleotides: TGTGCCAGCCTTGGGACAGGGTCCTACGAGCAGTACTTC.

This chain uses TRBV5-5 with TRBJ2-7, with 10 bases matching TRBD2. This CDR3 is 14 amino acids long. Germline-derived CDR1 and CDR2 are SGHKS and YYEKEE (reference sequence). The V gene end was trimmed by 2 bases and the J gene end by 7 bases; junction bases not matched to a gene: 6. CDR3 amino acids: CASSLISSGGEQYF. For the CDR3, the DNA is TGTGCCAGCAGCTTAATATCTAGCGGGGGAGAGCAGTACTTC.

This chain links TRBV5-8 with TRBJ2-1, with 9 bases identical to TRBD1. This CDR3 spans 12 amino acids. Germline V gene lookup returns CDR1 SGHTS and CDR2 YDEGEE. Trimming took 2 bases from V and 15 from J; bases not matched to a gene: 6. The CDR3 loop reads CASSLQGAHRFF. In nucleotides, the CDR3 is TGTGCCAGCAGCTTACAGGGGGCGCACCGGTTCTTC. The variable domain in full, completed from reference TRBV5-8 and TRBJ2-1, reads EAGVTQSPTHLIKTRGQQATLRCSPISGHTSVYWYQQALGLGLQFLLWYDEGEERNRGNFPPRFSGRQFPNYSSELNVNALELEDSALYLCASSLQGAHRFFGPGTRLTVL.

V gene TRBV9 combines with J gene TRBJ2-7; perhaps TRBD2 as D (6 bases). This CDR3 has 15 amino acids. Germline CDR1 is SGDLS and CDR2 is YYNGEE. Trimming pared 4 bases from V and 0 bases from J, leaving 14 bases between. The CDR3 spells CASSSRGEVSYEQYF. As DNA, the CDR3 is TGTGCCAGCAGCTCTCGCGGGGAGGTCTCCTACGAGCAGTACTTC.

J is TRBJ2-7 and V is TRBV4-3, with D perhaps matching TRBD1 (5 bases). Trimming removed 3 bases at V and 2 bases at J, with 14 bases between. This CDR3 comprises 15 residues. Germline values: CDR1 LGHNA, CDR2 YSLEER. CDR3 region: CASSQIQDTPYEQYF. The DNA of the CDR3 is TGCGCCAGCAGCCAGATACAGGATACTCCCTACGAGCAGTACTTC.

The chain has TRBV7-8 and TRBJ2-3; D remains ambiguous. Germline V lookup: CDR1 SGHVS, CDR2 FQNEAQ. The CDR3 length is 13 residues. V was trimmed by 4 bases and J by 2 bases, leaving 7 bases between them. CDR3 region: CASSSRPTDTQYF. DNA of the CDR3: TGTGCCAGCAGCTCGAGGCCCACAGATACGCAGTATTTT.

The CDR3 loop reads CASRGGGDYNEQFF. The CDR3 DNA is TGCGCCAGCAGGGGTGGTGGAGATTACAATGAGCAGTTCTTC. The rearrangement links TRBV4-1 to TRBJ2-1; D not resolved. The CDR3 runs to 14 residues. The V gene lost 6 bases and the J gene lost 4 bases, with 13 bases spanning the gap. Per germline, CDR1 MGHRA and CDR2 YSYEKL.

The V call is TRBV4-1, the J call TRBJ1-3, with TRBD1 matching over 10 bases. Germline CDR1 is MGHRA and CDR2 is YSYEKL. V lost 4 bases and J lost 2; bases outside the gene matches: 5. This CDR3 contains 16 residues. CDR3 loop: CASSLGQGETGNTIYF. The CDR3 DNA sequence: TGCGCCAGCAGCCTTGGACAGGGGGAAACTGGAAACACCATATATTTT.